One and the same sample provided the 14 T cell receptor beta chains below, sequenced in a study of T-cell memory formation after mild COVID-19. TCRdb redid the calling of the 5' RACE reads with MiXCR, one entry per CDR3 protein. The data hold approximately 100,000 distinct CDR3 sequences, with approximately 10% observed a single time. Sequenced input: PBMCs or a T cell subset sorted from them (not recorded which). The source is a man younger than 30 who had mild COVID-19 (a few samples of this study predate the infection). Cell type and time point are not known.

This clonotype came up once. CDR3 nucleotides: TGTGCCAGCAGCTTAAGTCCTTTATACAATGAGCAGTTCTTC. Protein product: CASSLSPLYNEQFF. The V call is TRBV7-2, the J call TRBJ2-1; D call uncertain. There are 14 residues in the CDR3. Between the trimmed V and J ends, which lost 2 bases and 4 bases, there was a span of 9 bases. The germline CDR1 and CDR2 sequences are SGHTA and FQGNSA.

This clonotype occurred many times. This rearrangement joins TRBV7-9 to TRBJ2-5; D not certain. CDR1 and CDR2 (germline): SEHNR, FQNEAQ (reference sequence). This CDR3 has 13 amino acids. Trimming shortened V by 5 bases and J by 0 bases, and 7 bases separated the two germline ends. Here the CDR3 reads CASSPINQETQYF. CDR3 sequence (DNA): TGTGCCAGCAGCCCGATTAACCAAGAGACCCAGTACTTC.

This chain uses TRBV3-1 with TRBJ2-3; D gene unclear. CDR3 size: 17 residues. Germline CDR1 and CDR2: LGHDT and YNNKEL (reference sequence). Deletions cut 0 bases from V and 2 bases from J, with 15 bases between. CDR3 sequence: CASSQDMVSWATDTQYF. The DNA of the CDR3 is TGTGCCAGCAGCCAAGATATGGTTAGCTGGGCCACAGATACGCAGTATTTT.

In its sample, this clonotype was seen many times. The rearrangement uses TRBV7-9 and TRBJ2-7; D may be TRBD1 or TRBD2 (5 bases each). Trimming took 1 base from V and 0 from J, leaving 16 bases between them. Germline V gene sequence: CDR1 SEHNR, CDR2 FQNEAQ (reference sequence). The CDR3 contains 17 residues. The CDR3 region is CASSLGWGTHHSYEQYF. CDR3 sequence (DNA): TGTGCCAGCAGCTTAGGCTGGGGGACCCACCACTCCTACGAGCAGTACTTC.

This clonotype was seen more than once but under ten times. J is TRBJ2-7 and V is TRBV28, with TRBD1 as a possible D gene (6 bases). Germline V gene sequence: CDR1 MDHEN, CDR2 SYDVKM. The V gene lost 4 bases and the J gene lost 3 bases, with 16 bases spanning the gap. The CDR3 is 15 amino acids. The CDR3 is CASSSQTGLVYEQYF. In DNA form, the CDR3 reads TGTGCCAGCAGTTCCCAGACAGGTTTAGTCTACGAGCAGTACTTC.

The CDR3 region has the DNA TGCAGCGTTGATGGGGGCGCTTCCTATGGCTACACCTTC. Protein: CSVDGGASYGYTF. The rearrangement uses TRBV29-1 and TRBJ1-2, with D tentatively TRBD1 (6 bases). Trimming pared 3 bases from V and 4 bases from J, leaving 12 bases between. This CDR3 has 13 residues. CDR1 and CDR2 (germline): SQVTM, ANQGSEA.

The V and J genes are TRBV7-2 and TRBJ2-7; no clear D. Trimming left V 0 bases short and J 3 bases short, with 12 bases between. Germline V gives CDR1 SGHTA, CDR2 FQGNSA. CDR3 size: 15 residues. The DNA for the CDR3 is TGTGCCAGCAGCTTAGCGGTGCAGCTCAACTACGAGCAGTACTTC. It translates to CASSLAVQLNYEQYF.

This clonotype has a count of ten or more. The chain recombines TRBV14 with TRBJ1-1, with D maybe TRBD1 (5 bases). Trimming left V 0 bases short and J 5 bases short, with 13 bases between. Germline values: CDR1 SGHDN, CDR2 FVKESK. The CDR3 runs to 15 residues. CDR3 amino acids: CASSQDGAGWTEAFF. CDR3 in DNA: TGTGCCAGCAGCCAAGATGGGGCAGGGTGGACTGAAGCTTTCTTT. Variable domain in full (rest from reference TRBV14 and TRBJ1-1): EAGVTQFPSHSVIEKGQTVTLRCDPISGHDNLYWYRRVMGKEIKFLLHFVKESKQDESGMPNNRFLAERTGGTYSTLKVQPAELEDSGVYFCASSQDGAGWTEAFFGQGTRLTVV.

V gene TRBV6-6 combines with J gene TRBJ1-5; 9 bases align to TRBD1. The V and J ends lost 5 bases and 3 bases, in that order; junction bases with no gene match: 8. The CDR3 totals 16 residues. Germline CDR1 reads MNHNY; CDR2 reads SVGAGI (reference sequence). The CDR3 region is CASSREGQGFNQPQHF. In DNA form, the CDR3 reads TGTGCCAGCAGTCGAGAGGGACAGGGATTCAATCAGCCCCAGCATTTT.

J is TRBJ2-2 and V is TRBV5-1; perhaps TRBD1 as D (5 bases). V lost 4 bases, J lost 5 bases, and 12 bases lay in between. Germline assignment: CDR1 SGHRS and CDR2 YFSETQ. This CDR3 has 14 residues. The CDR3 DNA reads as TGCGCCAGCAGCCGCGATAGGGGAACCGGGGAGCTGTTTTTT. This sequence encodes CASSRDRGTGELFF.

This clonotype occurred a few times. The rearrangement links TRBV5-1 to TRBJ1-5; D is unclear. The V end lost 0 bases, the J end lost 0 bases, and 7 bases lay between the germline ends. Germline CDR1 SGHRS, CDR2 YFSETQ. This CDR3 contains 15 residues. The CDR3 loop reads CASSLDETSNQPQHF. CDR3 in DNA: TGCGCCAGCAGCTTGGATGAGACTAGCAATCAGCCCCAGCATTTT.

This clonotype has ten or more counts. The chain combines TRBV7-8 with TRBJ2-1, with 11 nucleotides matching TRBD2. The CDR3 runs to 16 residues. J was trimmed by 7 bases and V by 5 bases; bases with no gene match: 10. Germline lookup yields CDR1 SGHVS and CDR2 FQNEAQ. Here the CDR3 DNA reads TGTGCCAGCAGCGTACTAGCGGGGGTCGACAGGAATGAGCAGTTCTTC. Its translation: CASSVLAGVDRNEQFF.

The J gene is TRBJ1-2, the V gene TRBV12-3 or TRBV12-4; TRBD1 might be the D (5 bases). This CDR3 is built from 15 residues. V was shortened by 2 bases and J by 1 base, with 11 bases between the two germline ends. The CDR3 region has the DNA TGTGCCAGCAGTTTATGGGACCGAATTAACTATGGCTACACCTTC. Amino acid sequence: CASSLWDRINYGYTF.

This clonotype was counted at least ten times. V is TRBV4-3 and J is TRBJ1-5, with D maybe TRBD1 (5 bases). Trimming took off 0 bases at V and 6 bases at J, with 15 bases between the two ends. The germline V gene has CDR1 LGHNA and CDR2 YSLEER. The CDR3 consists of 16 residues. The CDR3 DNA sequence: TGCGCCAGCAGCCAAGATGTGGGGGGGACTAGTCAGCCCCAGCATTTT. Encoded protein: CASSQDVGGTSQPQHF.